This entry concerns a single TCR beta chain. Its cognate antigen is unknown. The template used for profiling TCR beta VDJ and CDR3 was genomic DNA. A single record per CDR3 protein comes from TCRdb applying MiXCR to the reads. Of more than 250,000 distinct CDR3 sequences in the sample, 56% were seen once. This CDR3 is 13 amino acids long. Germline loops: CDR1 SEHNR, CDR2 FQNEAQ (reference sequence). The V gene lost 1 base and the J gene lost 6 bases, with 9 bases spanning the gap. The record originates from a study of CD8+CD57+ T cells in acquired aplastic anemia. Across the whole study: Across the sorted CD4+ and CD8+ cells, DNA amounts averaged around 3.2 ug. Findings of the study overall: About 29 shared CD8+ CDR3s appeared highly expressed within patients' immunodominant clones. Any difference that existed in CD8+ Simpson's diversity between patients and controls was not significant.

The source is a human donor with severe aplastic anemia or a healthy control (not recorded which). The chain combines TRBV7-9 with TRBJ1-1; the D is unclear. Source material: sorted CD4+, CD8+, or CD8+CD57+ T cells (not recorded which) from PBMCs. The CDR3 DNA follows: TGTGCCAGCAGCTTAGTGGAGTGGGCTGAAGCTTTCTTT. Its translation: CASSLVEWAEAFF.